A single sample gave rise to the 6 T cell receptor beta chains below, sequenced in a study of blood T cell repertoires in COVID-19. The table came from immunoSEQ multiplex PCR; TCRdb's copy has only in-frame clones and leaves some out. The sample comprises roughly 240,000 clones, 83% of which are singletons, and 3.5% to 5.5% rests with the top ten. The sample comprised peripheral blood. The source is a man between 60 and 75 years old who had recovered from COVID-19.

The CDR3 sequence is CSAGKAGGYTF. The CDR3 DNA is TGCAGTGCTGGCAAGGCGGGGGGCTACACCTTC. The J gene is TRBJ1-2, the V gene TRBV20-1, with unresolved D. The V end lost 5 bases, the J end lost 8 bases, and 12 bases lay between the germline ends. CDR3 length equals 11 residues. Per germline, CDR1 DFQATT and CDR2 SNEGSKA (reference sequence).

This CDR3 reads CATSDPGQGTGRETQYF. CDR3 nucleotides: TGTGCCACCAGCGATCCGGGACAGGGGACGGGGAGAGAGACCCAGTACTTC. J is TRBJ2-5 and V is TRBV15, with 10 bases identical to TRBD1. Trimming cost V 5 bases and J 4 bases; bases outside gene matches: 13. This CDR3 has 17 amino acids. Germline values: CDR1 LNHNV, CDR2 YYDKDF (reference sequence).

This clone appeared once. This sequence joins TRBV5-1 and TRBJ1-1; D remains unclear. Germline V gene data show CDR1 as SGHRS and CDR2 as YFSETQ. V lost 0 bases to trimming and J lost 1 base, with 7 bases between them. This CDR3 region has 14 residues. DNA for the CDR3: TGCGCCAGCAGCTTGGCCTCGGGGAACACTGAAGCTTTCTTT. Translation gives CASSLASGNTEAFF.

The chain couples TRBV15 to TRBJ2-1, with 8 nucleotides matching TRBD1. Losses at the gene ends were 0 bases for V and 8 bases for J; bases not matched to a gene: 9. The CDR3 runs to 16 residues. Germline-derived CDR1 and CDR2 are LNHNV and YYDKDF (reference sequence). The CDR3 DNA sequence: TGTGCCACCAGCAGAGATCTGGACAGGGTCACGCATGAGCAGTTCTTC. It translates to CATSRDLDRVTHEQFF.

This chain connects TRBV27 to TRBJ2-1; 12 nucleotides align to TRBD1. CDR1 and CDR2 from the germline V gene are MNHEY and SMNVEV (reference sequence). The junction had 7 bases not matched to a gene; V was cut back by 5 bases and J by 8 bases. The CDR3 runs to 15 residues. The CDR3, as DNA: TGTGCCAGCAGTGCTCCCGGGACAGGGGGCTATGAGCAGTTCTTC. It specifies CASSAPGTGGYEQFF.

CDR3 loop: CATGTSGSADTQYF. DNA of the CDR3: TGTGCCACGGGGACTAGCGGGAGCGCAGATACGCAGTATTTT. The chain employs TRBV15 and TRBJ2-3; 14 bases match TRBD2. The V segment lost 9 bases and the J segment 4 bases; nucleotides outside the gene matches: 3. The CDR3 runs to 14 residues. Germline CDR1 LNHNV, CDR2 YYDKDF (reference sequence).